The clone carrying this T cell receptor beta chain appeared once. This entry is derived from a study of blood T cell repertoires in COVID-19. Across the study: T cells, B-cell-depleted T cells, or PBMCs provided the cDNA or gDNA that served as material.

V lost 6 bases, J lost 0 bases, and 9 bases lay in between. Germline values: CDR1 MNHEY, CDR2 SMNVEV (reference sequence). The CDR3 extends over 13 amino acids. Original handling: Nucleated cell number was recorded as an estimate derived from reference gene primer amplification. Clones were read by immunoSEQ multiplex PCR, and TCRdb kept only the in-frame ones, dropping some. The V and J calls and clone size come from that table; D and trimming were worked out from the DNA. The sample holds about 250,000 clones, just under 85% seen once. This sequence originates from a man older than 75 with acute or convalescent COVID-19. Sequenced sample: peripheral blood. The V and J genes are TRBV27 and TRBJ2-7, with D maybe TRBD1 (6 bases). CDR3 nucleotides: TGTGCCAGCAGGGGACACCTCTCCTACGAGCAGTACTTC. Its protein product is CASRGHLSYEQYF.